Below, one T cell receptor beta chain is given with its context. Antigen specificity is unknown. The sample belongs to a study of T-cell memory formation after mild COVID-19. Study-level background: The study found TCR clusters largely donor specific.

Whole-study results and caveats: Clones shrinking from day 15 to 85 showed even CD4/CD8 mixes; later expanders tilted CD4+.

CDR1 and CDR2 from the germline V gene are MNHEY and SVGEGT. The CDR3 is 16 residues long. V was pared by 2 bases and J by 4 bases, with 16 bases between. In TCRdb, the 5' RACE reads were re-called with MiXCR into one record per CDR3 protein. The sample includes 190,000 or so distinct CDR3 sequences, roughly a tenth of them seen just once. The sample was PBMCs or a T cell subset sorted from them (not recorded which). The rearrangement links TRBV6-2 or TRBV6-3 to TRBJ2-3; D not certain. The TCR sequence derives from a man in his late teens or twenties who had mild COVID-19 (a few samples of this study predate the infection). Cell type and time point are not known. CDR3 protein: CASSYGYGPGSDTQYF. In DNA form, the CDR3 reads TGTGCCAGCAGTTACGGTTATGGTCCGGGTTCAGATACGCAGTATTTT.